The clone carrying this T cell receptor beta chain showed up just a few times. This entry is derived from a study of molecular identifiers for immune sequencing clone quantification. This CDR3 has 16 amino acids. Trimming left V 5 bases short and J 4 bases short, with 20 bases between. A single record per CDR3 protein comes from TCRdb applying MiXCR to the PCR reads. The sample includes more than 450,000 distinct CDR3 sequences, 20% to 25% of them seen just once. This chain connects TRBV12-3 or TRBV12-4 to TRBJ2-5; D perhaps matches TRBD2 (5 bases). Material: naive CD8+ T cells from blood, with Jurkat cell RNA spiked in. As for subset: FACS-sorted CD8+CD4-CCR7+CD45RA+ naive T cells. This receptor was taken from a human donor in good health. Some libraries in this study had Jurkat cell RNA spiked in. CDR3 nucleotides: TGTGCCAGCAGTCCAGATGGACTCAATTCCCCAGAGACCCAGTACTTC. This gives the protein CASSPDGLNSPETQYF.